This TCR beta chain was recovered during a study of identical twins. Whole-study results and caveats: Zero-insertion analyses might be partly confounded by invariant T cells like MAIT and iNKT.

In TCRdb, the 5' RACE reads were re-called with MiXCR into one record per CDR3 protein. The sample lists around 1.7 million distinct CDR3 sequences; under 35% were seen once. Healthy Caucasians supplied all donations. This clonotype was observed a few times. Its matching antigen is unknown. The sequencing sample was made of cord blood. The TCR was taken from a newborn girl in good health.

CDR3 sequence (DNA): TGTGCCATCAGTGAGACAGGGGAGGGGCAGTACTTC. Residues: CAISETGEGQYF. The chain joins TRBV10-3 to TRBJ2-7, with D perhaps being TRBD1 or TRBD2 (7 bases each). The CDR3 loop spans 12 amino acids. The germline CDR1 and CDR2 sequences are ENHRY and SYGVKD. Deletions cut 2 bases from V and 9 bases from J, with 11 bases between.